The present T cell receptor (beta chain) was sequenced within a study of blood T cell repertoires in COVID-19 (dated by TCRdb to 2018 to 2021). About the investigation overall: Samples from collaborators originated in the United States, Italy and Spain and spanned both the acute and convalescent phases of COVID-19. The prospective study material was composed of cDNA or gDNA derived from T cells, B-cell-depleted T cells, or PBMCs. A freely available public database, intended as a resource for researchers studying the immune response to SARS-CoV-2, is where the repertoires were released. Sample metadata almost always included a de-identified subject ID, COVID-19 status, age in years and sex. Where HLA class I and class II types were available, the types were taken from metadata supplied by the sample provider, not from assay-based typing. Subjects who had been exposed to COVID-19, were actively infected with it, or had recovered from it provided the deeply sampled blood TCRbeta repertoires that made up the dataset. Samples came from the ongoing ImmuneRACE study (first 160 participants) plus 1,254 subjects from 6 global collaborators. Broader findings and caveats from the paper: The quantity of clinical and demographic metadata differed by source and by participant and was supplied without curation.

CDR1 is given as SGDLS and CDR2 as YYNGEE, both from the germline V gene. The CDR3, from cysteine to phenylalanine, totals 16 residues. The only DNA kept is the CDR3, 48 bases in frame from the first base. Germline trimming: 0 bases from V, 2 bases from J; junction bases outside gene matches: 7. Participants in the prospective study were enrolled through a virtual design, were aged about 18 to 100 years, and lived in under 25 United States geographic areas. In the prospective study, participants were assigned to cohorts based on the clinical history participants reported in a screening survey and a study questionnaire. Exposed participants had been in contact with someone with a PCR-confirmed or clinician-diagnosed COVID-19 case within 2 weeks of study entry. Mobile phlebotomists in the prospective study collected whole blood, serum and a nasopharyngeal or oropharyngeal swab from every participant. Additional blood draws and questionnaires over an approximately 2-month period could optionally be provided by prospective study participants. Before DNA extraction, blood samples from the prospective study were shipped at room temperature or frozen.

As regards this clone: What this receptor recognizes is not known. Base quality data are lacking; no much larger clone is found one base away.

TCRbeta CDR3 regions were amplified from genomic DNA by means of the immunoSEQ Assay, a bias-controlled multiplex PCR. The study's own analysis went as follows. The number of nucleated cells in each sample was estimated by amplification of reference gene primers within the assay. Sequence reads were collapsed and filtered to measure the absolute abundance of every unique TCRbeta CDR3 rearrangement. Productive Simpson clonality was computed per sample as the square root of Simpson's diversity index over productive rearrangements. What TCRdb holds here is the immuneACCESS table cut down to in-frame rearrangements. Part of the clones is not present; checked against another copy, under half of the missing clones reflect an unresolved V gene, and the others are unexplained. V, J and clone size are taken as reported in that table, and D and trimming were inferred from the DNA itself. A total of some 240,000 clones appear in this sample, around 90% of them only once. The ten largest clones capture over 3% of the sample.

The source of this sequence is a woman in her 40s who had been exposed to COVID-19. The V and J genes are TRBV9 and TRBJ2-5; 7 bases in between match TRBD1. Sequencing was carried out using PBMCs or T cells enriched from blood (not recorded which). The CDR3 is CASSVATGVLQETQYF. The bases read TGTGCCAGCAGCGTAGCTACAGGGGTCTTACAAGAGACCCAGTACTTC.